Below are 2 T cell receptor beta chains sequenced from a single sample in a study of blood T cell repertoires in COVID-19. Method: immunoSEQ multiplex PCR; TCRdb's copy keeps in-frame clones and lacks some. The table has about 190,000 clones, about 85% seen once; the top ten hold about 4.9%. The source material was peripheral blood. The receptors here all came from a woman of 80 years or more with acute or convalescent COVID-19.

The V gene is TRBV5-4, the J gene TRBJ2-1, with 12 bases lining up with TRBD2. V shed 1 base, J shed 4 bases, and the junction held 0 bases outside the gene matches. Germline loops: CDR1 SGHNT, CDR2 YYREEE (reference sequence). This CDR3 is 15 amino acids long. CDR3 region: CASSLTSGGYNEQFF. The CDR3 DNA follows: TGTGCCAGCAGCTTGACTAGCGGGGGGTACAATGAGCAGTTCTTC.

This sequence joins TRBV10-3 and TRBJ2-7; a weak D match, TRBD1 (5 bases). Germline V lookup: CDR1 ENHRY, CDR2 SYGVKD. V shed 8 bases and J shed 1 base, with 9 bases lying between them. The CDR3 spans 12 residues. The CDR3, as DNA: TGTGCCATCCAGGGTGTTTCCTACGAGCAGTACTTC. It is translated as CAIQGVSYEQYF.